This TCR beta chain is drawn from a study of cytomegalovirus exposure and HLA in healthy donors. A few counts support this clone. The antigen is undetermined. Vbeta (60) and Jbeta (13) primers were used in the PCR. Assay used: immunoSEQ multiplex PCR; TCRdb lists only in-frame clones, some missing. Here the sample spans 160,000 or so clones, roughly 72% being singletons. Study-wide results and limits: Earlier analysis found most TCR beta V segments productive about 87% or about 30% of the time.

Sequencing input: PBMCs. The receptor's source is a woman aged 40 to 55 in good health and CMV-seronegative.

CDR3 sequence: CASTQRAKNTGELFF. The CDR3 DNA reads TGTGCCAGCACCCAGAGGGCGAAGAACACCGGGGAGCTGTTTTTT. This chain connects TRBV5-6 to TRBJ2-2; possible D gene TRBD2, 5 bases. V lost 6 bases to trimming and J lost 1 base, with 13 bases between them. This CDR3 spans 15 amino acids. Per germline, CDR1 SGHDT and CDR2 YYEEEE.